The following is a TCR beta chain sequence with its context. Its specific antigen is unknown. Base qualities are not recorded, but no much larger clone differs from it by a single base. The data originate from a study of cytomegalovirus exposure and HLA in healthy donors listed by TCRdb under 2017. Regarding the complete study: An earlier analysis of a few hundred of the donors reported 276 Gb of sequence data and 100 million to 120 million unique TCR beta sequences obtained from about 180 million T cells. About 280 gigabases of sequencing data and some 85 million unique TCR sequences were included in an early release covering about 620 HLA-typed donors. The genetic ancestry cluster associated with self-reported Caucasian donors included about 84% of the roughly 380 genotyped donors. The study was designed to test whether signatures of past pathogen exposure could be identified by cataloging public T cell receptors. The T cell repertoires of under 750 subjects were profiled by immunosequencing and related to cytomegalovirus serostatus. Besides the first cohort of around 700 subjects, a separate validation cohort made up of 120 different subjects was used. The study combined high-throughput TCR immunosequencing, statistical association of individual TCRs with disease status, and machine learning to predict cytomegalovirus infection status. In a later analysis, previously published TCR beta repertoires from some 640 donors were re-analyzed and high-resolution HLA genotyping was added so that TCR occurrence patterns could be studied. Rather than using new phenotypic data, the later analysis identified candidate immune exposures from TCR beta sequences and from how often those sequences occurred across donors. To decide whether each TCR beta V gene segment behaved as functional or pseudogenic, an earlier analysis of fewer than 750 of the donors relied on high-throughput TCR beta sequencing. Donor age, sex, ethnicity and CMV serostatus were compiled together with the repertoire data. A later genetic analysis used genome-wide SNP genotypes for about 60% of the roughly 700 donors, treating that subset as a discovery cohort. All discovery cohort repertoires had been generated using a single sequencing platform. HLA typing covered class I and class II loci at four-digit resolution. Typing coverage differed by locus: A, B, C, DRB1 and DQB1 were typed in roughly 629-630 donors, DQA1 in 500 to 550, DPA1 in some 570, and DPB1 in around 440. Roughly 5 DR-DQ haplotypes were handled as single units for association and clustering, since linkage in the cohort was strong. Among under 450 genotyped donors of the cohort, an average of around 240,000 unique TCR beta nucleotide sequences were sequenced per donor, about a sixth of them non-productive.

Libraries were made using the immunoSEQ multiplex PCR assay. For the multiplex PCR, a mixture combining 60 forward primers for TCR Vbeta segments and 13 reverse primers for TCR Jbeta segments was used. The CDR3 region of rearranged TCR beta genes was amplified from genomic DNA with a multiplex PCR assay. Amplified TCR beta libraries were sequenced as 87-base-pair reads on the Illumina HiSeq System. As for how the authors treated the data: A later analysis counted approximately 84 million unique TCR beta chains across the 700 or so repertoires, and 10 million to 11 million of these chains were shared by at least two donors. A nearest-neighbor algorithm error-corrected the raw reads and collapsed the reads into unique sequences, merging closely related sequences to remove PCR and sequencing errors. Alignment of CDR3 sequences to IMGT reference sequences was used to assign V, D and J gene segments. For a sequence to be retained, at least a six-nucleotide match to both a V gene segment and a J gene segment was required. Rearrangements were classified as productive when the CDR3 lacked stop codons and remained in frame with V and J, and all other rearrangements were classified as non-productive. CDR3 was defined according to IMGT convention as the region running from the second conserved V-encoded cysteine to the conserved J-encoded phenylalanine. Sequences without an unambiguous match to a single V gene segment were excluded from the earlier analysis of a few hundred of the donors. In an earlier analysis of 587 of the donors, V segments were called functional above 56.7% productive rearrangements and were called segregating when the between-donor standard deviation exceeded 5%. A statistical classification framework was built for diagnosing cytomegalovirus status from the catalog of TCR beta chain sequences. A later analysis assigned V and J genes by comparing TCR nucleotide sequences with IMGT/GENE-DB human TR gene sequences. In a later analysis, CDR3 sequences and most-parsimonious VDJ recombination scenarios were assigned using the TCRdist pipeline. In a later analysis, every TCR beta chain was defined by the combination of its CDR3 amino acid sequence and its V-gene family, and reads without a unique V-gene family were dropped. A later analysis removed nearly 600 highly shared, low-generation-probability nucleotide sequences to deal with suspected cross-contamination and a sequencing artifact. In a later analysis, a clonal expansion index was calculated for each public chain from normalized within-repertoire ranks of inferred template counts. Generation probabilities in a later analysis came from a VDJ recombination model fitted to out-of-frame rearrangements, and those results were checked against IGoR. In a later analysis, hypergeometric tests were used to score TCR-TCR, TCR-HLA and TCR-CMV co-occurrence, with a repertoire-size bias correction applied to TCR pairs. False discovery rates were estimated in a later analysis by permuting HLA or CMV assignments 20 times. In a later analysis, co-occurring TCRs were grouped with DBSCAN, and TCRdist sequence similarity was added when clustering was performed within HLA-allele-positive subsets. Repertoires with fewer than 30,000 or more than 120,000 public chains, plus five repertoires with anomalous nucleotide sharing, were excluded from co-occurrence clustering. In its TCRdb copy, this immuneACCESS table keeps in-frame sequences only and misses some clones. Where compared with another copy, unresolved V genes explain less than half of these, and the others have no known cause. The DNA was the basis for D and trimming; V, J and clone size are from that table. This sample comprises 65,000 to 85,000 clones, 70% to 80% of them detected only once. The ten largest make up 3% of the sample.

Study-level results and caveats: A group of highly shared sequence variants was considered likely to be a technical artifact of the sequencing pipeline. In vitro tests confirmed that a few of the cytomegalovirus-associated TCR beta chains recognize cytomegalovirus antigens. In a later genetic analysis, fewer N-insertions in productive TCRs were reported among donors in an Asian-associated ancestry cluster than the approximately 670-donor mean. In an earlier analysis of approximately 590 of the donors, most TCR beta V segments appeared in productive rearrangements about 87% or about 30% of the time, broadly matching IMGT annotations. Several of the top co-occurrence clusters appeared to be linked to parvovirus B19, influenza, CMV and Epstein-Barr virus, according to a later analysis. For the cohort, immune exposure information was limited to CMV serostatus. A further reported finding was that TCR beta sequences accurately predicted the HLA-A and HLA-B alleles for most subjects in the first cohort. It was suggested by the authors that the approach could potentially be generalized to other disease states and immunological phenotypes. Across donors, most TCR sequences were observed very rarely, whereas some public TCRs were present in many individuals. A later analysis found that most CMV-associated TCR beta chains appeared HLA-restricted, with HLA associations seemingly driven largely by CMV exposure. In a later genetic analysis, a missense DCLRE1C variant was associated with V-gene and J-gene trimming of TCR beta chains, and the association was replicated in an independent cohort. Sequencing depth was assumed to be roughly uniform across donors in the presence/absence analyses, though that assumption may not hold. The classifier was reported to diagnose cytomegalovirus status with high specificity and sensitivity in both the original and validation cohorts. A later analysis found that TCR association rates varied across HLA loci, with DRB1 alleles showing the most associated TCRs and HLA-C alleles the fewest. In a later analysis, HLA-associated TCR beta chains showed more clonal expansion and lower generation probabilities than non-associated chains that were equally common. Because counts were too low, some 17 rarely observed V segments, including chromosome 9 orphons, were left out of the earlier analysis of roughly 600 of the donors. Because HLA typing was unavailable for some donors at each locus, only the typed subset was used in association tests. Correlated functional status among segregating V segments might be attributable to linkage disequilibrium, but an unknown experimental factor could not be ruled out. The cohort was sequenced for TCR beta chains only, and without alpha or paired-chain data the features that could be detected were limited. When HLA alleles, especially DR and DQ, strongly co-occurred, attributing TCR associations to individual alleles was difficult. A later analysis associated around 16,000 TCR beta sequences with specific HLA alleles at a false discovery rate of 0.05. A total of about 150 TCR beta chains were listed by the study as associated with cytomegalovirus.

The cohort was made up of 650 to 700 healthy bone marrow donors. At the time of sampling, all cohort members were nominally healthy, though unrecorded immune exposures were likely present. The donor was CMV seropositive and was included in the group of some 290 seropositive cohort members. Every donor gave a peripheral blood sample, and the peripheral blood mononuclear cells from that sample were used for TCR beta sequencing. Genomic DNA extraction from the blood cell samples was performed with the Qiagen DNeasy Blood Extraction Kit. The specimen sequenced was PBMCs. The clonotype originates from a man aged 45 to 65 in good health and CMV-seropositive.

The DNA is TGTGCCAGCAGTCCTCTGGGGGGGGCCGAGACCCAGTACTTC. Translated, this gives CASSPLGGAETQYF. This chain joins TRBV7-3 to TRBJ2-5; the D region possibly corresponds to TRBD2 (7 bases align). V gives up 6 bases and J gives up 5 bases, and the segment between their germline ends measures 16 bases. Reading from cysteine to phenylalanine, the CDR3 counts 14 amino acids. The CDR3 DNA has 42 bases and is translated from base 1. CDR1 SGHTA and CDR2 FQGTGA are derived from the germline V gene.